This paragraph reports one TCR beta chain. This clone was picked up a small number of times. Its cognate antigen has yet to be identified. Base qualities are missing; no much larger clone stands one base away. This specimen belongs to a study of cytomegalovirus exposure and HLA in healthy donors (dated by TCRdb to the late 2010s). Regarding the study in general: An earlier analysis of roughly 610 of the donors reported 250 to 350 Gb of sequence data and 117 million unique TCR beta sequences obtained from about 170 million T cells. Around 320 gigabases of sequencing data and approximately 85 million unique TCR sequences were included in an early release covering roughly 700 HLA-typed donors. Of the 300 to 500 genotyped donors, 81% were placed in the genetic ancestry cluster associated with self-reported Caucasian donors. The study aimed to test whether cataloging public T cell receptors could reveal signatures of past pathogen exposure. The study used immunosequencing to profile the T cell repertoires of 666 subjects and linked those repertoires to cytomegalovirus serostatus. A separate validation cohort of over 95 different subjects was used in addition to the approximately 700-subject first cohort. To predict cytomegalovirus infection status, the study brought together high-throughput TCR immunosequencing, statistical association of individual TCRs with disease status, and machine learning. A later analysis re-analyzed previously published TCR beta repertoires from hundreds of donors and added high-resolution HLA genotyping to study TCR occurrence patterns. In the later analysis, no new phenotypic data were used to find candidate immune exposures; instead, reliance was placed on TCR beta sequences and their occurrence across donors. To decide whether each TCR beta V gene segment behaved as functional or pseudogenic, an earlier analysis of approximately 600 of the donors relied on high-throughput TCR beta sequencing. Donor age, sex, ethnicity and CMV serostatus were collected together with the repertoire data. In a later genetic analysis, genome-wide SNP genotypes for about 65% of the 666 donors were used, and that subset was treated as a discovery cohort. Every discovery cohort repertoire had been produced on one sequencing platform. Both class I and class II loci were covered by HLA typing, at four-digit resolution. The number of typed donors differed by locus: about 620-640 for A, B, C, DRB1 and DQB1; 522 for DQA1; 606 for DPA1; and roughly 490 for DPB1. Because of strong linkage in the cohort, 4 to 6 DR-DQ haplotypes were treated as single units for association and clustering. On average, roughly 250,000 unique TCR beta nucleotide sequences were sequenced per donor among about 400 genotyped donors of the cohort, with roughly 18% of those sequences being non-productive. The investigation overall reported the following: The cohort was sequenced for TCR beta chains only, and without alpha or paired-chain data the features that could be detected were limited. Linkage disequilibrium might explain the correlated functional status among segregating V segments, but an unknown experimental factor could not be ruled out. In a later analysis, TCR association rates were found to vary across HLA loci, with the most associated TCRs seen for DRB1 alleles and the fewest for HLA-C alleles. Across donors, most TCR sequences were observed very rarely, whereas some public TCRs were present in many individuals. Roughly uniform sequencing depth across donors was assumed in presence/absence analyses, although this assumption may not hold. In a later genetic analysis, a missense DCLRE1C variant was associated with V-gene and J-gene trimming of TCR beta chains, and the association was replicated in an independent cohort. At a false discovery rate of 0.05, a later analysis linked under 20,000 TCR beta sequences to specific HLA alleles. The only immune exposure information available for the cohort was CMV serostatus. Most CMV-associated TCR beta chains appeared to be HLA-restricted in a later analysis, and the HLA associations seemed to be driven largely by CMV exposure. Cytomegalovirus status was reported to be diagnosed by the classifier with high specificity and sensitivity in both the original and validation cohorts. Because HLA typing was unavailable for some donors at each locus, only the typed subset was used in association tests. An earlier analysis of 587 of the donors showed that most TCR beta V segments appeared in productive rearrangements either about 87% or about 30% of the time, which broadly matched IMGT annotations. Several of the top co-occurrence clusters appeared to be linked to parvovirus B19, influenza, CMV and Epstein-Barr virus, according to a later analysis. The study listed approximately 150 TCR beta chains as associated with cytomegalovirus. Because the 87-base-pair reads could not distinguish some IMGT-functional V segments, including TRBV6-2 and TRBV6-3, those segments were excluded. When HLA alleles, especially DR and DQ, strongly co-occurred, TCR associations were difficult to assign to individual alleles. A further reported finding was that TCR beta sequences accurately predicted the HLA-A and HLA-B alleles for most subjects in the first cohort. A few of the identified cytomegalovirus-associated TCR beta chains were confirmed in vitro to be specific for cytomegalovirus antigens. The authors suggested that the approach could potentially be extended to other disease states and immunological phenotypes. The sequencing pipeline was judged likely to have produced a cluster of highly shared sequence variants as a technical artifact. In a later analysis, HLA-associated TCR beta chains showed more clonal expansion and lower generation probabilities than non-associated chains that were equally common. In a later genetic analysis, fewer N-insertions in productive TCRs were reported among donors in an Asian-associated ancestry cluster than the roughly 670-donor mean. Over 15 rarely observed V segments, including chromosome 9 orphons, were excluded from the earlier analysis of a few hundred of the donors because counts were too low.

CDR1 and CDR2, looked up from the germline V gene, are SGDLS and YYNGEE. The CDR3 sequence holds 16 residues, the cysteine and phenylalanine included. Only the CDR3 DNA is retained, 48 bases long and in frame from the first base. V drops 0 bases and J drops 0 bases, leaving 13 bases in between. In total, approximately 690 healthy bone marrow donors made up the cohort. At the time of sampling, all cohort members were nominally healthy, though unrecorded immune exposures were likely present. The donor tested CMV seropositive and was one of the 289 seropositive cohort members. Each donor provided a peripheral blood sample, and peripheral blood mononuclear cells were used for TCR beta sequencing. Genomic DNA extraction from the blood cell samples was performed with the Qiagen DNeasy Blood Extraction Kit. The library was prepared using the immunoSEQ multiplex PCR assay. The multiplex PCR relied on a mix of 60 forward primers for TCR Vbeta segments and 13 reverse primers for TCR Jbeta segments. The CDR3 region of rearranged TCR beta genes was amplified from genomic DNA with a multiplex PCR assay. The Illumina HiSeq System was used to sequence the amplified TCR beta libraries as 87-base-pair reads. The published analysis was carried out like this. Across the 600 to 700 repertoires, a later analysis counted tens of millions of unique TCR beta chains, some 11 million of which were shared by at least two donors. Raw reads were error-corrected and collapsed into unique sequences with a nearest-neighbor algorithm that merged closely related sequences to remove PCR and sequencing errors. V, D and J gene segments were assigned by aligning CDR3 sequences to IMGT reference sequences. For a sequence to be retained, a match of at least six nucleotides to both a V gene segment and a J gene segment was required. A rearrangement was called productive if the CDR3 had no stop codons and remained in frame with V and J, and every other rearrangement was called non-productive. CDR3 was defined according to IMGT convention as the region running from the second conserved V-encoded cysteine to the conserved J-encoded phenylalanine. The earlier analysis of fewer than 750 of the donors excluded sequences that lacked an unambiguous match to a single V gene segment. In an earlier analysis of approximately 500 of the donors, a V segment was called functional when productive rearrangements were above 56.7%, and segregating when the standard deviation between donors exceeded 5%. A statistical classification framework was developed to diagnose cytomegalovirus status using the catalog of TCR beta chain sequences. In a later analysis, TCR nucleotide sequences were compared against IMGT/GENE-DB human TR gene sequences so that V and J genes could be assigned. The TCRdist pipeline was used in a later analysis to assign CDR3 sequences and most-parsimonious VDJ recombination scenarios. In a later analysis, every TCR beta chain was defined by the combination of its CDR3 amino acid sequence and its V-gene family, and reads without a unique V-gene family were dropped. As a way to deal with suspected cross-contamination and a sequencing artifact, a later analysis dropped 450 to 600 nucleotide sequences that were highly shared and had low generation probability. For each public chain, a later analysis derived a clonal expansion index from normalized ranks of inferred template counts within each repertoire. A later analysis computed generation probabilities with a VDJ recombination model fitted to out-of-frame rearrangements, and checked the results against IGoR. In a later analysis, TCR-TCR, TCR-HLA and TCR-CMV co-occurrence was scored with hypergeometric tests, and a repertoire-size bias correction was applied to TCR pairs. To estimate false discovery rates, a later analysis permuted the HLA or CMV assignments 20 times. In a later analysis, co-occurring TCRs were grouped using DBSCAN, and TCRdist sequence similarity was added for clustering within HLA-allele-positive subsets. Co-occurrence clustering excluded repertoires with fewer than 30,000 or more than 120,000 public chains, plus five with anomalous nucleotide sharing. The source is immuneACCESS, and TCRdb retained only in-frame sequences with V and J called. Part of the clones is not carried over; for the studies checked, unresolved V genes explain less than half of this, and the remainder is unexplained. V and J calls and clone size are as listed in that table; D and trimming were resolved from the DNA. This sample lists about 120,000 clones; roughly 69% were detected once. Just under 9.5% of the sample comes from the top ten.

The receptor's source is a woman in her thirties or forties in good health and CMV-seropositive. The V gene is TRBV9 and the J gene is TRBJ2-7; a weak D assignment points to TRBD2 (6 bases agree). Sample: PBMCs. The CDR3: CASSVGVGGYSYEQYF. The DNA sequence is given as TGTGCCAGCAGCGTAGGGGTTGGAGGGTACTCCTACGAGCAGTACTTC.